This is a list of T cell receptor beta chains from one sample in a study. One entry per CDR3 protein results from TCRdb running MiXCR on the RT-PCR reads. The sample contains approximately 720,000 distinct CDR3 sequences, more than 13% of which appear only once. Input material: memory CD4+ T cells from blood. These receptors were collected from a female donor in good health, serving as a healthy control. The CDR3 runs from the conserved cysteine through the conserved F or W. D genes are given only for firm matches. Clone sizes are given selectively: once, few, many, or a class where the clone is expanded.

TRBV20-1	.	TRBJ1-1	.	TGCAGTGGCAACCGGAACATGAACACTGAAGCTTTCTTT	CSGNRNMNTEAFF
TRBV15	.	TRBJ2-2	many	TGTGCCACCAGCAGAGTGCAGGGGAGGGACACCGGGGAGCTGTTTTTT	CATSRVQGRDTGELFF
TRBV20-1	TRBD1	TRBJ1-1	few	TGCAGTGCATCCGGGACAGGGAAGGGCACTGAAGCTTTCTTT	CSASGTGKGTEAFF
TRBV12-3/TRBV12-4	TRBD1	TRBJ1-1	.	TGTGCCAGCAGAGACACAGGGGGCAAGGAAGCTTTCTTT	CASRDTGGKEAFF
TRBV9	.	TRBJ2-2	.	TGTGCCAGCAGCGTAGTGGCGGGCGGCGGCGGGGAGCTGTTTTTT	CASSVVAGGGGELFF
TRBV20-1	.	TRBJ2-3	few	TGCAGTGCTACTGGACGAAAGGGAATCGATACGCAGTATTTT	CSATGRKGIDTQYF
TRBV3-1	.	TRBJ2-7	few	TGTGCCAGCAGCCAACAAAAAGGGGTCGAGCAGTACTTC	CASSQQKGVEQYF
TRBV20-1	.	TRBJ2-7	many	TGCAGTGCTAGAGATGGCGGGATTACCTACGAGCAGTACTTC	CSARDGGITYEQYF
TRBV2	.	TRBJ1-6	few	TGTGCCAGCAAGACTCGATTGGGTTTTCCCCTCCACTTT	CASKTRLGFPLHF
TRBV24-1	.	TRBJ2-2	few	TGTGCCACCAAGGACAGCCACGAGGGAGACACCGGGGAGCTGTTTTTT	CATKDSHEGDTGELFF
TRBV5-1	TRBD2	TRBJ2-7	.	TGCGCCAGCAGTAGCGGGCCCGACTCCTACGAGCGGTACTTC	CASSSGPDSYERYF
TRBV19	TRBD1	TRBJ1-1	once	TGTGCCACCACCTTGGGACAGCCATTCCTGAACACTGAAGCTTTCTTT	CATTLGQPFLNTEAFF
TRBV27	.	TRBJ1-2	few	TGTGCCAGCAGTTCCTACGGGGCTGGAGATGGCTACACCTTC	CASSSYGAGDGYTF
TRBV7-8	.	TRBJ1-6	.	TGTGCCAGCAGCTTATCAGAGAGGTCCTATAATTCACCCCTCCACTTT	CASSLSERSYNSPLHF
TRBV5-1	.	TRBJ2-3	few	TGCGCCAGCAGCTGGGGGCTGGAGACAGATACGCAGTATTTT	CASSWGLETDTQYF